This entry lists 3 T cell receptor beta chains sequenced from one sample in a study of tumor-infiltrating lymphocytes in primary liver carcinoma. Blood RNA came from unsorted whole blood; germline DNA was also extracted. With a constant-region primer, TCR beta cDNA was made from around 530 ng of total RNA. A slightly modified ARM-PCR protocol with three nested multiplex PCR rounds produced these TCR beta libraries. The two initial PCR rounds, about 9 cycles each, used TRBV1-TRBV30 forward and C-beta reverse primers. Using its own MiXCR run on the multiplex PCR reads, TCRdb lists one record per CDR3 protein. The sample consists of some 200,000 distinct CDR3 sequences, less than 75% of them appearing once. The sequencing input was peripheral blood. Receptor source: a woman in her sixties or seventies with primary liver carcinoma and hepatitis B virus infection.

A word on this clonotype: A much larger clone differs by one base, so this may be a read error. V and J are TRBV29-1 and TRBJ2-7, with 7 bases matching TRBD2. The CDR3 consists of 12 residues. Losses at the gene ends were 7 bases for V and 1 base for J; bases not matched to a gene: 4. Looked up from germline, CDR1 is SQVTM and CDR2 is ANQGSEA. CDR3 in amino acids: CSAWGGSYEQYF. The CDR3, as DNA: TGCAGCGCATGGGGGGGGTCCTACGAGCAGTACTTC.

Turning to this clonotype: One junction end does not reproduce the germline sequence, and a read error may be involved. The rearrangement links TRBV11-1 to TRBJ1-1; perhaps TRBD1 as D (5 bases). This CDR3 is 14 amino acids long. Germline CDR1 SGHAT, CDR2 FQDESV (reference sequence). CDR3: CASSSSRVDTEASF. The CDR3 nucleotides read TGTGCCAGCAGCTCCTCCAGGGTGGACACTGAAGCTTCCTTT.

The chain recombines TRBV7-9 with TRBJ2-6; D perhaps matches TRBD1 (5 bases). V lost 3 bases to trimming and J lost 0 bases, with 15 bases between them. Germline V CDR1 and CDR2: SEHNR, FQNEAQ (reference sequence). The CDR3 totals 18 residues. The CDR3 loop is CASSFTTVRASGANVLTF. DNA of the CDR3: TGTGCCAGCAGCTTCACGACAGTCCGGGCCTCTGGGGCCAACGTCCTGACTTTC.